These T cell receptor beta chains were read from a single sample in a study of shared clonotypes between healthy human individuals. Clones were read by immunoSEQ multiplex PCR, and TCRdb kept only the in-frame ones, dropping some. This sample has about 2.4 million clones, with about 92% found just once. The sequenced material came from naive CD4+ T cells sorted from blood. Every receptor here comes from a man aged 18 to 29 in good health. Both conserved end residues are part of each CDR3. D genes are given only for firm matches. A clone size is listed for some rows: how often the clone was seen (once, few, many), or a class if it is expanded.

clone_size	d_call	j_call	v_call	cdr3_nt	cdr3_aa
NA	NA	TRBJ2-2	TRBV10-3	TGTGCCATCATGGAAGCGGCGAACACCGGGGAGCTGTTTTTT	CAIMEAANTGELFF
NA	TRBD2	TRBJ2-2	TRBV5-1	TGCGCCAGCAGGGGAGGGGACCTAGACACCGGGGAGCTGTTTTTT	CASRGGDLDTGELFF
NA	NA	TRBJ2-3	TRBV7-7	TGTGCTAGCAGCTTAGAAGGCACAGATACGCAGTATTTT	CASSLEGTDTQYF
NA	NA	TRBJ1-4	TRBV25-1	TGTGCCAGCAGTATGATGGGGAAGGGAAATGAAAAACTGTTTTTT	CASSMMGKGNEKLFF
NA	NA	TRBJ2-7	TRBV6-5	TGTGCCAGCAGTTACCAGGGTGGGTTTACCTACGAGCAGTACTTC	CASSYQGGFTYEQYF
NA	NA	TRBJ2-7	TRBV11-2	TGTGCCAGCAGCTTAGAGGGACATATTACCTACGAGCAGTACTTC	CASSLEGHITYEQYF
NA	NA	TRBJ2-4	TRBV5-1	TGCGCCAGCAGCTTGGAAGATCCCAAAAACATTCAGTACTTC	CASSLEDPKNIQYF
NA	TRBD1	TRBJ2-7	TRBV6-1	TGTGCCAGCAGGGACAGGGGAAACTACGAGCAGTACTTC	CASRDRGNYEQYF
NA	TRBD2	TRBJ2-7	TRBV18	TGTGCCAGCTCTCCGGGGGGTAGCGGGACCTACGAGCAGTACTTC	CASSPGGSGTYEQYF
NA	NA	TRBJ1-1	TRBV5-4	TGTGCCAGCAGTCGAGGGGACCCGAACACTGAAGCTTTCTTT	CASSRGDPNTEAFF
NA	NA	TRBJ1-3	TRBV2	TGTGCCAGCAGCGTGGACATAGGAAACACCATATATTTT	CASSVDIGNTIYF
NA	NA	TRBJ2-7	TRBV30	TGTGCCTGGAGTCAAGGAGCCTACGAGCAGTACTTC	CAWSQGAYEQYF
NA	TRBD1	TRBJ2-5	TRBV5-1	TGCGCCAGCAGCACTAGGACAGGGGTAAAAGTGGTGACCCAGTACTTC	CASSTRTGVKVVTQYF
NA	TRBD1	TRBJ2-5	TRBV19	TGTGCCAGTAGTTTAACGACAGGGAGTCCAGAAGAGACCCAGTACTTC	CASSLTTGSPEETQYF
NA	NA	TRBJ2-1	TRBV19	TGTGCCAGTAGTATAGATTTAACTAGTAACAATGAGCAGTTCTTC	CASSIDLTSNNEQFF
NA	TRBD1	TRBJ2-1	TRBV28	TGTGCCAGCAGTTTTTTGGGACAGGGGGCCAATAATGAGCAGTTCTTC	CASSFLGQGANNEQFF
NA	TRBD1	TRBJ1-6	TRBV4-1	TGCGCCAGCAGCCAAGAGGACAGGGAGAGCTCCTATAATTCACCCCTCCACTTT	CASSQEDRESSYNSPLHF
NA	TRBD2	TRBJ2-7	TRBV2	TGTGCCAGCAGTCCCGGGAGGGCCCTCGAGCAGTACTTC	CASSPGRALEQYF
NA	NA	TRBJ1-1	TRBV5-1	TGCGCCAGCAGCTTGGAACAGCCCATGAACACTGAAGCTTTCTTT	CASSLEQPMNTEAFF
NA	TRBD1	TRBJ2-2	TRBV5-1	TGCGCCACCCGTTCCGTGGACAGGGGGTACACCGGGGAGCTGTTTTTT	CATRSVDRGYTGELFF
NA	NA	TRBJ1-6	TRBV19	TGTGCCAGTAGAGGGGTAGGGATGGATTCACCCCTCCACTTT	CASRGVGMDSPLHF
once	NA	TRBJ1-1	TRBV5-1	TGCGCCAGCAGCTTGGCAGAGGGACTGAACACTGAAGCTTTCTTT	CASSLAEGLNTEAFF
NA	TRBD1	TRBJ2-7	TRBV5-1	TGCGCCAGCAGCTGGTTGACAGGGCCAGGGGGCGAGCAGTACTTC	CASSWLTGPGGEQYF
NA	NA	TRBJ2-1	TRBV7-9	TGTGCCAGCAGCGCGAATGGGCAGTTCTTC	CASSANGQFF
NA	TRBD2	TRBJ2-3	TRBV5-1	TGCGCCAGCAGCCCGGGGGTCGGCGGGGGGGCCCCGGATACGCAGTATTTT	CASSPGVGGGAPDTQYF
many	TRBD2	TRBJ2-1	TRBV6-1	TGTGCCAGCAGTGCTTTAAGCGGGAGGGCCGGGTCCGGTGAGCAGTTCTTC	CASSALSGRAGSGEQFF
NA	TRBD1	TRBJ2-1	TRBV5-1	TGCGCCAGCCGTAGGGGGACAGAGTCCTACAATGAGCAGTTCTTC	CASRRGTESYNEQFF
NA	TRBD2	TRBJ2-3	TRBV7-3	TGTGCCAGCAGCCCTCTAGCGGGGGGGCCGAGTCCTATCGATACGCAGTATTTT	CASSPLAGGPSPIDTQYF
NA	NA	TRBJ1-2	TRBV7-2	TGTGCCAGCAGCTTAGACCAGGGGCTCGGCTACACCTTC	CASSLDQGLGYTF
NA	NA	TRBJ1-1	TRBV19	TGTGCCAGTAGTAATGGGGGAACAACTGAAGCTTTCTTT	CASSNGGTTEAFF
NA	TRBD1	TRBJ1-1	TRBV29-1	TGCAGCGGGGCAGGGGGCGCGGGGAACACTGAAGCTTTCTTT	CSGAGGAGNTEAFF
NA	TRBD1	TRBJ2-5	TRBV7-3	TGTGCCAGCAGCTTATGGGGGGACAGGGTTGGAGAGACCCAGTACTTC	CASSLWGDRVGETQYF
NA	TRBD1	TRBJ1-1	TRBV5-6	TGTGCCAGCAGCCCGTTAACAGGGGGTAGGGACACTGAAGCTTTCTTT	CASSPLTGGRDTEAFF
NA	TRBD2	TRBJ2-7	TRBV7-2	TGTGCCAGCAGCTTTGGGACTAGCGGGAGATTCCGCGAGCAGTACTTC	CASSFGTSGRFREQYF
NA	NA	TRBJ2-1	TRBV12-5	TGTGCTAGTGGTTTGGTACTTGGAGAGCAGTTCTTC	CASGLVLGEQFF
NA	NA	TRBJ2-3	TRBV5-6	TGTGCCAGCAGCACCGTTACGCCAGATACGCAGTATTTT	CASSTVTPDTQYF
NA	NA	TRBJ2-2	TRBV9	TGTGCCAGCAGCGTAGTCGGGGTCGGCACCGGGGAGCTGTTTTTT	CASSVVGVGTGELFF
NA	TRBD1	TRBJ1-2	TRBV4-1	TGCGCCAGCAGCCAAGAACTCGGACAGGGGTATAACTATGGCTACACCTTC	CASSQELGQGYNYGYTF
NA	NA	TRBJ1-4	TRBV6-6	TGTGCCAGCAGGACAGGTGCAGGGTATGAAAAACTGTTTTTT	CASRTGAGYEKLFF
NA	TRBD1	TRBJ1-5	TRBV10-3	TGTGCCATCAGCACGGACAGGATCAATCAGCCCCAGCATTTT	CAISTDRINQPQHF
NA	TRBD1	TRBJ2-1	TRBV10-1	TGCGCCAGCATTACCGGACAGGGACAGTTCTTC	CASITGQGQFF
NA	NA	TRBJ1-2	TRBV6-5	TGTGCCAGCAGATCGGATAGTGGCTATGGCTACACCTTC	CASRSDSGYGYTF
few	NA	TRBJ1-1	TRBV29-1	TGCAGCACCACACAGGGAGGGACTGAAGCTTTCTTT	CSTTQGGTEAFF
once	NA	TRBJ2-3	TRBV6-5	TGTGCCAGCAGCCGGGGCGGGACGTCCGGCGATACGCAGTATTTT	CASSRGGTSGDTQYF
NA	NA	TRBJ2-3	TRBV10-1	TGCGCCAGCAGTCCTAGGAGGGGTCTCGGCACAGATACGCAGTATTTT	CASSPRRGLGTDTQYF
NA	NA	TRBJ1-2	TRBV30	TGTGCCTGGAGCCAGGATCCCTATGGCTACACCTTC	CAWSQDPYGYTF
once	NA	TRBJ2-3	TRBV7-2	TGTGCCAGCAGCTCTGCAGATACGCAGTATTTT	CASSSADTQYF
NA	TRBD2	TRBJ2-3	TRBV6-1	TGTGCCAGCAGTGTAGGACTAGCGGCGAATACGCAGTATTTT	CASSVGLAANTQYF
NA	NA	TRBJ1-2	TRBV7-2	TGTGCCAGCAGCGCGCGTAACTATGGCTACACCTTC	CASSARNYGYTF
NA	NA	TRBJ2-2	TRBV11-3	TGTGCCAGCAGCCCAGAGGGAAGGGACACCGGGGAGCTGTTTTTT	CASSPEGRDTGELFF
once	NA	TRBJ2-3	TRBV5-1	TGCGCCAGCAGTAATGACCGGGCAGATACGCAGTATTTT	CASSNDRADTQYF
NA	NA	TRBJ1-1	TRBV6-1	TGTGCCAGCAGTGTGACAGAGAACACTGAAGCTTTCTTT	CASSVTENTEAFF